This TCR beta chain was recovered during a study of OX40 agonist ivuxolimab in advanced cancers. Overall study context: Those enrolled were about 82% male, with a mean age of approximately 60 years and ages from 23 to 79.

Generated by immunoSEQ multiplex PCR, the TCRdb table keeps only in-frame clones and is missing some. The top ten clones hold approximately 1.7% of a sample with some 89,000 clones, under 90% of them seen once. CDR3 length equals 14 residues. The germline V gene has CDR1 MDHEN and CDR2 SYDVKM. V shed 5 bases, J shed 8 bases, and the junction held 3 bases outside the gene matches. This material consisted of CD4+ or CD8+ T cells sorted from blood, taken in a trial of the OX40 agonist ivuxolimab. The chain uses TRBV28 and TRBJ2-1; 13 nucleotides line up with TRBD2. The sequence derives from an adult with an advanced solid tumor such as melanoma, head and neck, liver or kidney cancer. CDR3 loop: CASSGTSGVDEQFF. In DNA, the CDR3 is TGTGCCAGCAGTGGGACTAGCGGGGTTGATGAGCAGTTCTTC.